This T cell receptor beta chain is drawn from a study of blood T cell repertoires in COVID-19. Study information: Samples taken during acute and convalescent COVID-19 were collected in the United States, Italy and Spain. Nucleic acid was either cDNA or gDNA, and it came from T cells, B-cell-depleted T cells, or PBMCs.

Original handling: Cell counts per sample came from amplifying reference gene primers. Profiling relied on immunoSEQ multiplex PCR, and the TCRdb table lists in-frame clones only, not all of them. The V and J calls and clone size come from that table; D and trimming were worked out from the DNA. The data contain around 170,000 clones, around 67% of them singletons. The length of the CDR3 is 17 residues. Trimming stripped 1 base from V and 2 bases from J, with 15 bases between. Germline V gives CDR1 MNHNS, CDR2 SASEGT. The sequence was collected from a woman of 80 years or more with acute or convalescent COVID-19. The chain is built from TRBV6-1 and TRBJ1-3; TRBD1 might be the D (6 bases). Sequencing used peripheral blood. The CDR3 spells CASSEVGKWTAGNTIYF. The DNA of the CDR3 is TGTGCCAGCAGTGAAGTTGGGAAGTGGACAGCTGGAAACACCATATATTTT.